Each of the 3 T cell receptor beta chains below was sequenced from the same sample in a study of cytomegalovirus exposure and HLA in healthy donors. It was with 60 Vbeta and 13 Jbeta primers that the PCR ran. Some clones are missing from TCRdb's copy, which holds only in-frame ones; the method was immunoSEQ multiplex PCR. The sample lists 80,000 to 95,000 clones, about two thirds occurring once. Sequenced input: PBMCs. The receptors come from a woman in her 50s in good health and CMV-seropositive.

This clone has more than one count but fewer than ten. The chain joins TRBV10-2 to TRBJ1-1, with 8 bases lining up with TRBD1. The V gene's germline CDR1 is WSHSY and CDR2 SAAADI. V trimming: 4 bases; J trimming: 8 bases; junction bases outside the gene matches: 15. This CDR3 is 16 amino acids long. In DNA, the CDR3 is TGCGCCAGCAGTGGAGGCGGGACAGGCGCTTTTCAGGAAGCTTTCTTT. It is translated as CASSGGGTGAFQEAFF.

V and J are TRBV10-1 and TRBJ1-3; 7 nucleotides match TRBD1. The germline V gene encodes CDR1 WNHNN and CDR2 SYGVQD (reference sequence). CDR3 length: 18 residues. Trimming removed 4 bases from V and 4 bases from J; junction bases left unmatched: 16. CDR3: CASSGSRDSDPAGNTIYF. CDR3 DNA: TGCGCCAGCAGTGGGTCCCGGGACAGCGATCCGGCAGGAAACACCATATATTTT.

This chain's CDR3 is CASSSEGDQPQHF. The CDR3 nucleotides are TGCGCCAGCAGCTCCGAGGGGGATCAGCCCCAGCATTTT. The gene calls are TRBV5-1 and TRBJ1-5, with D perhaps TRBD1 (6 bases). CDR3 size: 13 residues. With 3 bases removed from V and 5 bases from J, the gap between germline ends came to 9 bases. From germline, CDR1 is SGHRS and CDR2 YFSETQ.